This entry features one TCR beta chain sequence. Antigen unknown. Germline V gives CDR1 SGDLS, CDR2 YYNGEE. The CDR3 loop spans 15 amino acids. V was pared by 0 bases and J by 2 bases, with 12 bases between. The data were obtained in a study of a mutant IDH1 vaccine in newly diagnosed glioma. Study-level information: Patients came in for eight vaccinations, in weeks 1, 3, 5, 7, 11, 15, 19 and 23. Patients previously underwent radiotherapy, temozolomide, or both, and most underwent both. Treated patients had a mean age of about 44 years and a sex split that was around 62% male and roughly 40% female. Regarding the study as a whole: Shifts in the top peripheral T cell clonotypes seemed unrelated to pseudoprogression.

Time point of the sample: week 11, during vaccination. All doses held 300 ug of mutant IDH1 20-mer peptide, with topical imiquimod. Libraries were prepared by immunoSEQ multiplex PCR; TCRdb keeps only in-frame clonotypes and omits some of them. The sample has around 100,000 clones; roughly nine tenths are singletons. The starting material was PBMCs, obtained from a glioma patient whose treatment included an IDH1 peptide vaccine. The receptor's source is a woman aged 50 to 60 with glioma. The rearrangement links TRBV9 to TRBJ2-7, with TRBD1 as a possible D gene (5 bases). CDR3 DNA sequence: TGTGCCAGCAGCGTAGCGGCAGGGCAAGCCTACGAGCAGTACTTC. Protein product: CASSVAAGQAYEQYF.